This TCR beta chain was identified during a study of blood T cell repertoires in COVID-19. This clone was detected only a few times. The CDR3 loop spans 16 amino acids. CDR1 SNHLY and CDR2 FYNNEI come from the germline V gene. The ends were cut back, 6 bases at V and 3 bases at J, with 15 bases in the middle. As originally analysed: Counts of nucleated cells, estimated from reference gene primer amplification, were obtained. Profiling relied on immunoSEQ multiplex PCR, and the TCRdb table lists in-frame clones only, not all of them. V and J calls plus clone size are reproduced from that table; the DNA served to infer D and trimming. Of about 77,000 clones in the sample, roughly nine tenths were seen once.

The V gene is TRBV2, the J gene TRBJ2-6; a weak D match, TRBD2 (7 bases). This receptor was obtained from an elderly woman with active or convalescent COVID-19. Material: peripheral blood. The CDR3 sequence is CASSLGGRGGANVLTF. CDR3 coding DNA: TGTGCCAGCAGCCTCGGGGGGCGAGGTGGGGCCAACGTCCTGACTTTC. Using reference TRBV2 and TRBJ2-6 for the parts outside the CDR3, the full variable domain is EPEVTQTPSHQVTQMGQEVILRCVPISNHLYFYWYRQILGQKVEFLVSFYNNEISEKSEIFDDQFSVERPDGSNFTLKIRSTKLEDSAMYFCASSLGGRGGANVLTFGAGSRLTVL.